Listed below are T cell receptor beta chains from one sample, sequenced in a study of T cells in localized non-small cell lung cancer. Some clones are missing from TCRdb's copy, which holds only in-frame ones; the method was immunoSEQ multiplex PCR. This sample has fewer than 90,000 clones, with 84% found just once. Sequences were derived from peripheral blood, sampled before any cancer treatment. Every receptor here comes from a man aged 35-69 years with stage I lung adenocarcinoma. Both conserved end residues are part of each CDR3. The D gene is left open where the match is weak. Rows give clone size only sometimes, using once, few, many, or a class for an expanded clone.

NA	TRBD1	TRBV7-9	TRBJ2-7	CASSLPGQGLAHEQYF	TGTGCCAGCAGCTTACCGGGACAGGGCCTGGCCCACGAGCAGTACTTC
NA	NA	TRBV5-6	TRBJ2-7	CASSLGRVKYF	TGTGCCAGCAGCTTGGGGAGGGTAAAGTACTTC
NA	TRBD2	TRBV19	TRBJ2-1	CASSSSGRYNEQFF	TGTGCCAGTAGCAGTAGCGGGAGGTACAATGAGCAGTTCTTC
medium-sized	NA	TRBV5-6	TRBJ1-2	CASSLVGGVDYGYTF	TGTGCCAGCAGCTTGGTGGGGGGCGTGGACTATGGCTACACCTTC
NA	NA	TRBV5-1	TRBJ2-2	CASSSEWAGELFF	TGCGCCAGCAGCTCCGAGTGGGCCGGGGAGCTGTTTTTT
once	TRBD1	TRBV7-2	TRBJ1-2	CASSLTRTQGAGYTF	TGTGCCAGCAGCTTAACAAGAACTCAGGGGGCAGGCTACACCTTC
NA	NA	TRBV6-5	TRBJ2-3	CASSFADTQYF	TGTGCCAGCAGTTTTGCCGATACGCAGTATTTT
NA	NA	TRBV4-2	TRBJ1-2	CASSQTARVFRGYTF	TGTGCCAGCAGCCAAACTGCCAGGGTGTTTCGTGGCTACACCTTC
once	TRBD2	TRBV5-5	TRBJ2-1	CASSYGLAGGHGNEQFF	TGTGCCAGCAGCTATGGACTAGCGGGGGGGCATGGAAATGAGCAGTTCTTC
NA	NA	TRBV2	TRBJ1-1	CASYLLGNTEAFF	TGTGCCAGCTACCTCTTGGGAAACACTGAAGCTTTCTTT
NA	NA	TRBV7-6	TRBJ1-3	CASSPEQADSGNTIYF	TGTGCCAGCAGCCCCGAGCAGGCTGACTCTGGAAACACCATATATTTT
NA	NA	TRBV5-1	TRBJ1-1	CASRIQVGTHTEAFF	TGCGCCAGCAGAATCCAGGTGGGCACACACACTGAAGCTTTCTTT
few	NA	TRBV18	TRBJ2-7	CASSPRGQHEQYF	TGTGCCAGCTCACCACGAGGACAGCACGAGCAGTACTTC
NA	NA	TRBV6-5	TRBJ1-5	CASQGSYSNQPQHF	TGTGCCAGCCAGGGGAGTTATAGCAATCAGCCCCAGCATTTT
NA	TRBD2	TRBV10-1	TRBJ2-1	CASSGARAGAYNEQFF	TGCGCCAGCAGCGGGGCACGGGCGGGAGCTTACAATGAGCAGTTCTTC
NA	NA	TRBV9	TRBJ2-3	CASSVDRYGTQYF	TGTGCCAGCAGCGTAGATAGATATGGTACGCAGTATTTT
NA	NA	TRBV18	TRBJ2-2	CASSTSGATNTGELFF	TGTGCCAGCTCGACCTCGGGGGCCACGAACACCGGGGAGCTGTTTTTT
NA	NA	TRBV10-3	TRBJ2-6	CAISVGGPGANVLTF	TGTGCCATCAGTGTAGGCGGGCCTGGGGCCAACGTCCTGACTTTC
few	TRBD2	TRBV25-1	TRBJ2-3	CASSEETSLTDTQYF	TGTGCCAGCAGTGAGGAGACTAGCCTCACAGATACGCAGTATTTT
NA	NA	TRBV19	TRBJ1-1	CASSYRRENTEAFF	TGTGCCAGTAGTTACAGACGGGAGAACACTGAAGCTTTCTTT
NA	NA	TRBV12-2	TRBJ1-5	CASRFNRDSNQPQHF	TGTGCAAGTCGCTTTAACAGGGATAGCAATCAGCCCCAGCATTTT
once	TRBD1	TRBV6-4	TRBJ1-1	CASSVTGEDTEAFF	TGTGCCAGCAGCGTTACAGGGGAGGACACTGAAGCTTTCTTT
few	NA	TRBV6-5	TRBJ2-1	CATLRENDEQFF	TGTGCCACATTAAGGGAGAATGATGAGCAGTTCTTC